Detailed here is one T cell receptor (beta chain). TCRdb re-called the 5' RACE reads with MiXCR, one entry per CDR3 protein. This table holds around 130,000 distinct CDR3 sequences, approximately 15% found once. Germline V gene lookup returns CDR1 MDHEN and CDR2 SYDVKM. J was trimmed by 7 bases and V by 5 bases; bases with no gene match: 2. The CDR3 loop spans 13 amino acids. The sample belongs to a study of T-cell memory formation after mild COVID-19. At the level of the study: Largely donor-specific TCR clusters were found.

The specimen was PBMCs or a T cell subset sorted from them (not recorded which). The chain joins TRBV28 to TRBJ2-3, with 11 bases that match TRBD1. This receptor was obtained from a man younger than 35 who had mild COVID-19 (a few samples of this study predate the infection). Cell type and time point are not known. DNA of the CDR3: TGTGCCAGCAGTCGGACAGGGGGCCATACGCAGTATTTT. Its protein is CASSRTGGHTQYF.